The 2 T cell receptor beta chains below come from one sample, sequenced in a study of T cells in Graves' hyperthyroidism and ophthalmopathy. The CDR3 regions of TCR beta were amplified from RNA transcripts. The TCR CDR3 was amplified in a first-round RT-PCR using the HTBI primer set. A single record per CDR3 protein comes from TCRdb applying MiXCR to the multiplex PCR reads. The sample lists around 620,000 distinct CDR3 sequences, roughly 15% occurring once. The sample taken for sequencing was blood. The receptors shown here come from a young woman with Graves' hyperthyroidism.

This clonotype has only a few counts. V is TRBV6-1 and J is TRBJ2-3; 8 nucleotides match TRBD1. The ends lost 6 bases at V and 6 bases at J; junction bases unmatched: 14. This CDR3 has 16 amino acids. Looked up from germline, CDR1 is MNHNS and CDR2 is SASEGT. The CDR3 nucleotides are TGTGCCAGCAGGAGCTGGACCTCTCAGGGGGCGGATACGCAGTATTTT. Translating gives CASRSWTSQGADTQYF.

This clonotype was seen repeatedly, ten times or more. The chain joins TRBV27 to TRBJ2-3; no firm D call. Germline V gives CDR1 MNHEY, CDR2 SMNVEV (reference sequence). V lost 4 bases, J lost 3 bases, and 14 bases lay in between. The CDR3 loop spans 15 amino acids. The DNA for the CDR3 is TGTGCCAGCAGTTGGGAAGGCGCAGATACAGATACGCAGTATTTT. This sequence encodes CASSWEGADTDTQYF.